The clone carrying this T cell receptor (beta chain) was seen only a few times. Its antigen remains unidentified. TCRdb called the 5' RACE reads again in MiXCR, with one record for every CDR3 protein. The profile covers about 130,000 distinct CDR3 sequences, with approximately 8.4% appearing a single time and roughly 43% taken by the ten largest. There are 17 residues in the CDR3. Germline V gene sequence: CDR1 MGHRA, CDR2 YSYEKL. The trim removed 4 bases at V and 0 bases at J, leaving 8 bases unmatched. The data were obtained in a study of T cells after yellow fever vaccination. About the study: Fractions of low cell number were prepared using SMART-Seq v4 Ultra Low Input.

Study-wide points: Most clones from primary vaccination were detected again post-booster (around 95% CD4, 88% CD8). Peaking faster, on day 5 versus 15, the secondary response was nonetheless weaker. Although most clonotypes did not, a small share appeared in both CD4 and CD8 compartments.

The sequenced sample was CD8+ T cells sorted from PBMCs, obtained on the day of the yellow fever booster vaccination. This clonotype was obtained from a man between 18 and 29 years old who received the YFV17D yellow fever vaccine. This chain links TRBV4-1 with TRBJ2-1, with 8 bases lining up with TRBD2. CDR3 sequence reads: CASSPRRSGGSYNEQFF. The DNA of the CDR3 is TGCGCCAGCAGCCCTCGTCGGAGCGGGGGCTCCTACAATGAGCAGTTCTTC.